This T cell receptor beta chain was sequenced during a study of vaccination and CD4 T cells after COVID-19. The wider study: Every participant was given two doses of BNT162b2 or mRNA-1273 vaccine. The stimulus for the cells was overlapping spike peptides derived from SARS-CoV-2, HCoV-NL63, HCoV-OC43 and HCoV-229E.

Sequenced with the Oncomine TCR Beta short-read assay was DNA taken from cultured CD4+ T cells. Genomic DNA extraction was carried out from cultured CD4+ T cells. TCRdb analysed the PCR reads with MiXCR anew, one entry per CDR3 protein. The sample has roughly 10,000 distinct CDR3 sequences; under 55% are singletons. Per germline, CDR1 SEHNR and CDR2 FQNEAQ (reference sequence). Trimming took 8 bases from V and 0 from J, leaving 8 bases between them. There are 12 residues in the CDR3. As to this clonotype: The antigen remains undetermined.

The treatment here: approximately 9-day PBMC culture with coronavirus spike peptide pools or control peptides (ViraFEST assay). The unexposed donor provided CD4+ T cells, which were taken before the COVID-19 pandemic (2011-2018). Following a culture period (approximately 11 days), negative selection was used to isolate CD4+ T cells. The specimen sequenced was CD4+ T cells from blood, cultured in vitro. This receptor was obtained from a human donor in good health. This chain joins TRBV7-9 and TRBJ2-7; tentatively, D is TRBD2 (5 bases). In DNA form, the CDR3 reads TGTGCCAGCGGACTGACCTCCTACGAGCAGTACTTC. It translates to CASGLTSYEQYF.